This T cell receptor beta chain is drawn from a study of T-cell memory formation after mild COVID-19. Overall study findings and caveats: Clones shrinking between day 15 and 85 showed a balanced CD4/CD8 split, and those that grew later tilted toward CD4+.

TCRdb itself ran the 5' RACE reads through MiXCR, one entry per CDR3 protein. This sample yields around 250,000 distinct CDR3 sequences, of which around 17% are seen a single time; approximately 20% belongs to the top ten. The table lists this clonotype with a few counts. What it binds is not known. Trimming took 6 bases from V and 2 from J, leaving 19 bases between them. The CDR3 length is 16 residues. The genes are TRBV12-3 or TRBV12-4 and TRBJ1-1; D might be TRBD1 (6 bases). The TCR was taken from a man aged 18 to 30 who had mild COVID-19 (a few samples of this study predate the infection). Cell type and time point are not known. Input material: PBMCs or a T cell subset sorted from them (not recorded which). The CDR3 DNA reads TGTGCCAGCAGCCTAGGGGGGGCAGGGAGAAACACTGAAGCTTTCTTT. Translating it yields CASSLGGAGRNTEAFF.